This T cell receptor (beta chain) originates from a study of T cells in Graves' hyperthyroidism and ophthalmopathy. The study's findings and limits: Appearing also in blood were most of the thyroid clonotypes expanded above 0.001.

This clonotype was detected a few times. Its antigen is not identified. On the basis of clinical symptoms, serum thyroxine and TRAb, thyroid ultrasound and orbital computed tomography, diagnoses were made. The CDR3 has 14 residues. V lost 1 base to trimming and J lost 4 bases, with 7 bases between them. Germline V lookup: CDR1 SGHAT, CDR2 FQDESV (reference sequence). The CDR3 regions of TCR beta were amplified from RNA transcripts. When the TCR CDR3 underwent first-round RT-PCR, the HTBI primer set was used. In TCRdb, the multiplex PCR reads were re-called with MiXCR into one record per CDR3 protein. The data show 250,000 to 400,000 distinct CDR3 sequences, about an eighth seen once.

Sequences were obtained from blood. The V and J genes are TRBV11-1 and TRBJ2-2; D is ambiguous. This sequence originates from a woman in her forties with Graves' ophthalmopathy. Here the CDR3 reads CASSLGTSTGELFF. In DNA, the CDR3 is TGTGCCAGCAGCTTAGGTACGAGCACCGGGGAGCTGTTTTTT.